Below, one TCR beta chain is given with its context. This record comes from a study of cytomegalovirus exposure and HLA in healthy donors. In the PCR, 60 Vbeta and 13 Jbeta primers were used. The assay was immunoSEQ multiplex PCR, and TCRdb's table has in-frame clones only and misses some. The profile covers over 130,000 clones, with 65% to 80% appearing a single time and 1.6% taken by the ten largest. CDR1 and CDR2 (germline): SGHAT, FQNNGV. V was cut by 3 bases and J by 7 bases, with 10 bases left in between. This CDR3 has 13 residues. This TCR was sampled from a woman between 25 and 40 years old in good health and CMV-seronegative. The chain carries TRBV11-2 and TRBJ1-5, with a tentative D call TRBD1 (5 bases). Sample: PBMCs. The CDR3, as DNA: TGTGCCAGCAGCTTTGGGGGGGGACAGCCCCAGCATTTT. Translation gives CASSFGGGQPQHF.